This passage covers 6 T cell receptor beta chains from one sample sequenced in a study of blood T cell repertoires in COVID-19. The data were produced by immunoSEQ multiplex PCR, yet TCRdb's version contains in-frame clones alone and is incomplete. In the table there are about half a million clones, around 85% of which are singletons. The source material was PBMCs or T cells enriched from blood (not recorded which). The receptor source for this set is a woman between 55 and 75 years old who had recovered from COVID-19.

As for this clone: This sample also contains other DNA sequences that code for the same CDR3. The J gene is TRBJ2-3, the V gene TRBV11-3; 10 nucleotides line up with TRBD2. Per the germline V gene, CDR1 is SGHNT and CDR2 is YENEEA. The CDR3 contains 15 residues. V dropped 3 bases and J dropped 4; count of bases not matched to a gene: 4. CDR3 nucleotides: TGTGCCAGCAGCTTCAGCGGGGGGGCCGCAGATACGCAGTATTTT. Protein product: CASSFSGGAADTQYF.

This clone was picked up a small number of times. The J gene is TRBJ1-2, the V gene TRBV3-1 (or the pseudogene TRBV3-2); 11 nucleotides agree with TRBD1. V lost 0 bases, J lost 4 bases, and 10 bases stayed unmatched. The CDR3 length is 18 residues. The germline gives CDR1 LGHDT, CDR2 YNNKEL (reference sequence). The CDR3 is CASSQETPWTGGAYGYTF. The CDR3, as DNA: TGTGCCAGCAGCCAAGAAACGCCTTGGACAGGGGGCGCCTATGGCTACACCTTC.

The chain uses TRBV10-1 and TRBJ2-1; D perhaps matches TRBD1 (6 bases). Germline-derived CDR1 and CDR2 are WNHNN and SYGVQD (reference sequence). The CDR3 is 13 residues long. Trimming shortened V by 5 bases and J by 6 bases, and 11 bases separated the two germline ends. CDR3 loop: CASSNAQGNEQFF. The CDR3 nucleotides read TGCGCCAGCAGTAATGCACAGGGCAATGAGCAGTTCTTC.

The chain has TRBV27 and TRBJ2-7; a possible D gene is TRBD1 (6 bases). V was cut by 3 bases and J by 2 bases, with 14 bases left in between. Germline V lookup: CDR1 MNHEY, CDR2 SMNVEV (reference sequence). CDR3 length: 15 amino acids. CDR3 region: CASSFGRGSPYEQYF. DNA for the CDR3: TGTGCCAGCAGTTTCGGCAGGGGTAGCCCCTACGAGCAGTACTTC.

The V gene is TRBV5-1, the J gene TRBJ2-7; unclear D gene. The CDR3 length is 13 residues. The ends were cut back, 9 bases at V and 2 bases at J, with 15 bases in the middle. Germline lookup yields CDR1 SGHRS and CDR2 YFSETQ. The chain's CDR3 is CAIPRILTYEQYV. The DNA for the CDR3 is TGCGCCATTCCCCGCATACTAACCTACGAGCAGTACGTC.

The rearrangement links TRBV12-5 to TRBJ1-5; no clear D. Per germline, CDR1 LGHNT and CDR2 FRNRAP. V lost 9 bases and J lost 7, with 13 bases in between. The CDR3 loop spans 12 amino acids. The CDR3 bases are TGTGCTAGCGGCCTTTCGGGGCAGCCCCAGCATTTT. It encodes CASGLSGQPQHF. Based on the CDR3 plus reference TRBV12-5 and TRBJ1-5, the full variable domain is DARVTQTPRHKVTEMGQEVTMRCQPILGHNTVFWYRQTMMQGLELLAYFRNRAPLDDSGMPKDRFSAEMPDATLATLKIQPSEPRDSAVYFCASGLSGQPQHFGDGTRLSIL.